This T cell receptor beta chain was identified during a study of blood T cell repertoires in COVID-19. V was clipped by 0 bases and J by 5 bases; unmatched bases: 6. CDR1 is LGHNA, CDR2 YSLEER, per germline. This CDR3 has 15 amino acids. Measured with immunoSEQ multiplex PCR; TCRdb has only the in-frame clones, and not every one. Of over 250,000 clones listed, 87% were seen once; the top ten hold over 1.2%. Sequences were obtained from peripheral blood. This receptor was obtained from a woman aged 40 to 55 who had recovered from COVID-19. The rearrangement uses TRBV4-3 and TRBJ1-1, with 7 bases lining up with TRBD1. The CDR3 protein is CASSQDLAGGTEAFF. CDR3 in DNA: TGCGCCAGCAGCCAAGATCTGGCAGGGGGAACTGAAGCTTTCTTT.